The T cell receptor (beta chain) described here comes from a study of Graves' ophthalmopathy and Graves' hyperthyroidism. Study background: Before any treatment, peripheral blood was taken at the initial diagnosis. Study outcomes and limitations: Detection in blood was also observed for most expanded thyroid clonotypes above 0.001 frequency.

Researchers took RNA transcripts and amplified TCR beta CDR3 regions from them. HTBI-primed first-round RT-PCR preceded second-round multiplex PCR. MiXCR was run by TCRdb on the multiplex PCR reads, yielding one entry per CDR3 protein. The data contain tens of thousands of distinct CDR3 sequences, more than 45% of them seen just once; the ten biggest clones take up more than 15%. Judged by abundance, this clonotype is medium-sized. The antigen is undetermined. CDR1 is SNHLY and CDR2 is FYNNEI in the germline V gene. Deletions cut 5 bases from V and 1 base from J, with 9 bases between. The CDR3 extends over 13 amino acids. Where ophthalmopathy was present, donors had moderate-to-severe activity, CAS ≥3, NOSPECS ≥4 and duration under 3 months. 10 ml of fresh blood yielded the PBMCs by density gradient.

The sample was peripheral blood. The TCR was taken from an adult man with Graves' ophthalmopathy. The V call is TRBV2, the J call TRBJ2-7; D is ambiguous. CDR3 region: CASSITLSYEQYV. CDR3 nucleotide sequence: TGTGCCAGCAGTATCACCCTTTCCTACGAGCAGTACGTC.